These 24 T cell receptor beta chains share one sample of origin, sequenced in a study of tumor-infiltrating lymphocytes in primary liver carcinoma. The investigators made TCR beta cDNA from approximately 0.5 ug total RNA, using a constant-region primer. Three nested multiplex PCR rounds, a slightly modified ARM-PCR method, built the TCR beta libraries. It was with TRBV1-TRBV30 forward primers and a C-beta reverse primer that the first two PCR rounds were run, at approximately 10 cycles each. Each CDR3 protein gets one entry after TCRdb re-called the multiplex PCR reads with MiXCR. The table shows 25,000 to 35,000 distinct CDR3 sequences, with 76% occurring only once. Co-extraction of RNA and DNA was performed on about 20-33 mg of unsorted bulk tissue. The sample consisted of liver tumor tissue from sampling region 5. Stated subset: tumor region T5, tumor centre. The source is a man aged 35 to 55 with primary liver carcinoma and hepatitis B virus infection.

This chain connects TRBV7-9 to TRBJ2-1; tentatively, D is TRBD2 (5 bases). Trimming shortened V by 5 bases and J by 7 bases, and 24 bases separated the two germline ends. The CDR3 runs 17 residues. The germline V gene encodes CDR1 SEHNR and CDR2 FQNEAQ (reference sequence). The CDR3 region has the DNA TGTGCCAGCAGCATACCATATCGGAGGCCTAAAACAAATGAGCAGTTCTTC. This translates into CASSIPYRRPKTNEQFF.

Of note for this clonotype: A much larger clone differs by one base, so this may be a read error. The rearrangement uses TRBV28 and TRBJ1-6; D is perhaps TRBD1 (5 bases). The CDR3 totals 17 residues. V shed 6 bases and J shed 9 bases, with 24 bases lying between them. Germline lookup yields CDR1 MDHEN and CDR2 SYDVKM. CDR3 nucleotide sequence: TGTGCCAGCAGCACCCCCCGCCTGGCAGGGTCGGGTTCACCCCTCCACTTT. Protein sequence: CASSTPRLAGSGSPLHF.

On this clonotype itself: One base away lies a much larger clone, so this may be a sequencing read error. The genes are TRBV11-2 and TRBJ1-4; D is ambiguous. V was shortened by 6 bases and J by 5 bases, with 16 bases between the two germline ends. Germline assignment: CDR1 SGHAT and CDR2 FQNNGV. The CDR3 has 15 residues. The CDR3 region has the DNA TGTGCCAGCAGGACTCCAGGAGGAACAAATGAAAAACTGTTTTTT. Translation gives CASRTPGGTNEKLFF.

To note about this clonotype: Because the CDR3 is missing its conserved closing phenylalanine or tryptophan, this is likely a read error. V gene TRBV5-1 combines with J gene TRBJ2-1; 9 bases line up with TRBD1. This CDR3 is built from 14 residues. J gave up 6 bases and V 4 bases, and 5 bases lay outside the gene matches. Germline CDR1 and CDR2: SGHRS and YFSETQ. The CDR3 reads CASSDGQGSNEQFL. CDR3 DNA: TGCGCCAGCAGCGATGGACAGGGGAGCAATGAGCAGTTCCTC.

This rearrangement joins TRBV11-2 to TRBJ2-6; 14 bases line up with TRBD2. The V and J ends lost 7 bases and 14 bases, in that order; junction bases with no gene match: 16. The CDR3 loop spans 17 amino acids. Germline V gene sequence: CDR1 SGHAT, CDR2 FQNNGV. The DNA of the CDR3 is TGTGCCAGCACCCGACTAGCGGGAGGGCATGGGGCCAATATCCTGACTTTC. Protein product: CASTRLAGGHGANILTF.

The rearrangement joins TRBV6-2 or TRBV6-3 to TRBJ1-2; 8 bases are a match to TRBD1. Germline assignment: CDR1 MNHEY and CDR2 SVGEGT. After removal of 10 bases from V and 1 base from J, the junction contained 5 bases not matched to a gene. The CDR3 has 13 residues. CDR3 residues: CATMDRDNYGYTF. DNA for the CDR3: TGTGCCACGATGGACAGGGATAACTATGGCTACACCTTC.

Only a few counts were recorded for this clonotype. The chain employs TRBV11-2 and TRBJ2-1, with 12 bases fitting TRBD2. Germline V CDR1 and CDR2: SGHAT, FQNNGV. V shed 5 bases, J shed 7 bases, and the junction held 6 bases outside the gene matches. The CDR3 totals 15 residues. The CDR3 spells CASSDLAGGLNEQFF. The CDR3 bases are TGTGCCAGCAGCGACCTAGCGGGAGGGTTGAATGAGCAGTTCTTC.

In regard to this clonotype: This may be a read error: a much more frequent sequence differs by one nucleotide. This chain links TRBV20-1 with TRBJ1-2, with a possible D match to TRBD1 (5 bases). The CDR3 totals 14 residues. The germline V gene has CDR1 DFQATT and CDR2 SNEGSKA (reference sequence). The ends were cut back, 6 bases at V and 4 bases at J, with 18 bases in the middle. The CDR3 nucleotides are TGCAGTGCAATCCTCGGGGCCCTCACCTATGGCTACACCTTC. It is translated as CSAILGALTYGYTF.

This sequence joins TRBV11-2 and TRBJ1-1; D might be TRBD1 (6 bases). V gave up 1 base and J gave up 2 bases, with 8 bases separating them. The germline gives CDR1 SGHAT, CDR2 FQNNGV. There are 14 residues in the CDR3. CDR3: CASSLAGVNTEAFF. In DNA, the CDR3 is TGTGCCAGCAGCTTAGCAGGGGTTAACACTGAAGCTTTCTTT.

Points on this clonotype: No conserved phenylalanine or tryptophan ends this CDR3, so it is likely a read error. The V and J genes are TRBV4-1 and TRBJ2-2, with D possibly TRBD2 on 6 matching bases. The CDR3 contains 17 residues. The V gene's germline CDR1 is MGHRA and CDR2 YSYEKL. In nucleotides, the CDR3 is TGCACCAGCAGCCCCCGTGGCGGGCTAGCGACCACCGGGGAGCTGTTTCTT. Protein: CTSSPRGGLATTGELFL.

A note on this clonotype: Relative to the germline gene, one junction end is altered; a read error may explain this. The chain carries TRBV6-5 and TRBJ2-7; TRBD1 matches 7 bases. Germline V gene lookup returns CDR1 MNHEY and CDR2 SVGAGI. The CDR3 has 16 amino acids. CDR3 bases: TGTGCCTGCAGGCCCGGACAGGTAGCATCCTTTTACGAGCATTACTTC. Its protein product is CACRPGQVASFYEHYF.

Comment on this clonotype: A much larger clone differs from this one at a single base, so this may be a read error. The chain has TRBV4-1 and TRBJ2-3, with D perhaps matching TRBD1 (6 bases). This CDR3 region has 14 residues. Germline V gene data show CDR1 as MGHRA and CDR2 as YSYEKL. This chain's CDR3 is CANSQVQGPDTQYF. The CDR3 DNA is TGCGCCAACAGCCAAGTACAGGGACCAGATACGCAGTATTTT.

Points on this clonotype: One end of the junction is discordant with germline, which a read error may explain. The chain combines TRBV4-1 with TRBJ2-7, with 9 bases lining up with TRBD2. Germline V lookup: CDR1 MGHRA, CDR2 YSYEKL. The CDR3 is 17 residues long. As DNA, the CDR3 is TGCGCCAACAGCCCCTCCTATGGCGCGGGAGGGCTCGGCGAGCAGTACTTC. Protein: CANSPSYGAGGLGEQYF.

To note about this clonotype: One end of the junction fails to match germline, which may point to a read error. The chain is built from TRBV5-1 and TRBJ2-3; 8 nucleotides match TRBD1. The CDR3 covers 16 residues. Germline V gene lookup returns CDR1 SGHRS and CDR2 YFSETQ. CDR3 amino acids: CASSSLQGVGTDMQYF. DNA for the CDR3: TGCGCCAGCAGTTCACTACAGGGGGTCGGCACAGATATGCAGTATTTT. The variable domain in full, completed from reference TRBV5-1 and TRBJ2-3, reads KAGVTQTPRYLIKTRGQQVTLSCSPISGHRSVSWYQQTPGQGLQFLFEYFSETQRNKGNFPGRFSGRQFSNSRSEMNVSTLELGDSALYLCASSSLQGVGTDMQYFGPGTRLTVL.

The chain links TRBV6-2 or TRBV6-3 to TRBJ2-7; D remains ambiguous. The germline V gene has CDR1 MNHEY and CDR2 SVGEGT. The V end was cut by 6 bases, the J end by 7 bases, with 10 bases between. This CDR3 spans 11 amino acids. The CDR3 region is CASRTRMEQYF. CDR3 DNA: TGTGCCAGCAGAACCCGTATGGAGCAGTACTTC.

As for this clonotype: It is likely a read error, because the conserved phenylalanine at the end of the CDR3 is missing. This CDR3 reads CAGSFTWVTGELFL. CDR3 nucleotide sequence: TGTGCCGGCAGCTTTACATGGGTTACCGGGGAGCTGTTTCTT. The chain has TRBV11-1 and TRBJ2-2; no clear D. The germline V gene has CDR1 SGHAT and CDR2 FQDESV (reference sequence). The CDR3 consists of 14 residues.

V and J are TRBV5-6 and TRBJ2-3; TRBD1 might be the D (6 bases). The CDR3 totals 15 residues. V lost 7 bases and J lost 4, with 19 bases in between. Germline V CDR1 and CDR2: SGHDT, YYEEEE. The CDR3 sequence is CASGTGQRTPDTQYF. CDR3 in DNA: TGTGCCAGCGGCACGGGACAAAGAACGCCAGATACGCAGTATTTT.

Worth noting for this clonotype: One end of the junction is discordant with germline, which a read error may explain. The V gene is TRBV11-2, the J gene TRBJ2-3, with 11 bases that match TRBD2. Germline loops: CDR1 SGHAT, CDR2 FQNNGV. The CDR3 consists of 15 residues. The CDR3 protein is CASRTGTSGTDTQYF. CDR3 nucleotide sequence: TGTGCCAGCAGAACCGGGACTAGCGGCACAGATACACAGTACTTT.

In the case of this clonotype: Because the CDR3 is missing its conserved closing phenylalanine or tryptophan, this is likely a read error. The limits of the CDR3 on the DNA are not certain, so only TCRdb's listed CDR3 is given. The rearrangement joins TRBV6-5 to TRBJ2-1; TRBD2, the table's D call, was not compared with the DNA. In germline, CDR1 is MNHEY, CDR2 SVGAGI. Including both end residues, the CDR3 is 11 amino acids long. CDR3 sequence: CASTDAGGQSL.

Concerning this clonotype: The junction differs from germline at one of its ends, possibly a read error. The chain joins TRBV11-2 to TRBJ2-2; D is ambiguous. The CDR3 is made up of 16 amino acids. Germline loops: CDR1 SGHAT, CDR2 FQNNGV. The CDR3 region is CACSPDPQLNIGELFF. DNA of the CDR3: TGTGCCTGCAGCCCCGATCCCCAATTGAACATCGGGGAGCTGTTTTTT.

The chain joins TRBV6-2 or TRBV6-3 to TRBJ2-5, with TRBD2 identical over 8 bases. V dropped 6 bases and J dropped 6; count of bases not matched to a gene: 9. The germline V gene encodes CDR1 MNHEY and CDR2 SVGEGT. The CDR3 runs 14 residues. DNA for the CDR3: TGTGCCAGCAGCCAAAGCGGGAGCTCGAAGACCCAGTACTTC. This sequence encodes CASSQSGSSKTQYF.

About this clonotype itself: A junction end diverges from the germline sequence, so it may reflect a read error. The J gene is TRBJ2-5, the V gene TRBV10-3; 7 bases are shared with TRBD2. From germline, CDR1 is ENHRY and CDR2 SYGVKD. The CDR3 runs to 14 residues. This CDR3 is CTIRPGRGVETHYF. In DNA form, the CDR3 reads TGTACCATCAGGCCCGGCCGGGGGGTTGAGACCCATTACTTC.

There are a few counts of this clonotype. The CDR3 does not close with the conserved phenylalanine or tryptophan, likely indicating a read error. This sequence joins TRBV6-2 or TRBV6-3 and TRBJ1-1, with a weak D call TRBD1 (6 bases). The CDR3 runs to 13 residues. In germline, CDR1 is MNHEY, CDR2 SVGEGT. Trimming removed 8 bases at V and 10 bases at J, with 20 bases between. CDR3 in amino acids: CASEEGQSGGAFV. Written as DNA, the CDR3 is TGTGCCAGCGAAGAAGGACAGAGCGGAGGAGCTTTCGTT.

A word on this clonotype: A read error is likely, as this CDR3 ends without the conserved phenylalanine or tryptophan. V and J are TRBV4-2 and TRBJ2-3, with 10 bases matching TRBD2. Germline loops: CDR1 LGHNA, CDR2 YNFKEQ. CDR3 size: 18 residues. This CDR3 reads CASSQVALLAGATDMQYL. The CDR3 nucleotides read TGTGCCAGCAGCCAAGTGGCGCTTCTAGCGGGGGCGACAGATATGCAGTATCTT.